The entry that follows covers one T cell receptor beta chain sequence. Its antigen is still unknown. A 5'RACE reaction primed in the constant segment made cDNA libraries of TCR alpha and TCR beta, and these carried sample barcodes and UMIs. TCRdb called the 5' RACE reads again in MiXCR, with one record for every CDR3 protein. The sample holds about 160,000 distinct CDR3 sequences, 30% to 35% seen once. The CDR3 contains 11 residues. V lost 6 bases and J 5 bases, leaving 8 bases between the germline ends. Germline V gene lookup returns CDR1 KGHSH and CDR2 LQKENI. This sample is part of a study of T-cell memory formation after mild COVID-19. The overall study: Largely, the TCR clusters proved donor specific.

General study results and limits: CM and EM subsets held most contracting CD4+ clones; EMRA held CD8+ ones.

The rearrangement joins TRBV18 to TRBJ2-7, with unresolved D. This receptor was obtained from an adult woman who had mild COVID-19 (a few samples of this study predate the infection). Cell type and time point are not known. Input material: PBMCs or a T cell subset sorted from them (not recorded which). For the CDR3, the DNA is TGTGCCAGCTCGAAGGAGAACGAGCAGTACTTC. Translation gives CASSKENEQYF.